This TCR beta chain originates from a study of CD8+ T cells in alopecia areata. The treatment was: oral pan-JAK inhibitor, 5-10 mg twice daily. As concerns this clone: What it binds is not known.

CDR1 is SQVTM and CDR2 is ANQGSEA in the germline V gene. After removal of 4 bases from V and 8 bases from J, the junction contained 10 bases not matched to a gene. The CDR3 is made up of 15 amino acids. As the sequencing template, cDNA was produced by extracting RNA and reverse transcribing it. The repertoire was sequenced with immunoSEQ multiplex PCR; TCRdb's copy has only in-frame clones and lacks some. This table holds 90,000 to 120,000 clones, over 80% found once. Study-wide results and caveats: Clonality exceeded that of normal scalp in lesional scalp, most notably in alopecia totalis/universalis.

Sequenced material: CD8+ T cells sorted from blood, taken at week 24, from a patient treated with tofacitinib. This sequence originates from a human donor with alopecia areata. This chain uses TRBV29-1 with TRBJ2-1; 11 bases map to TRBD2. CDR3: CSVGGLAGGYDEQFF. DNA for the CDR3: TGCAGCGTTGGAGGGCTAGCGGGGGGTTATGATGAGCAGTTCTTC.